This TCR beta chain was retrieved from a study of T cells after posttransplantation cyclophosphamide. For this clone: Its specificity is unknown.

Assay: immunoSEQ multiplex PCR; the TCRdb copy retains only in-frame clones and omits some. The sample has 9,500 to 15,000 clones, approximately 81% seen once. V was pared by 4 bases and J by 1 base, with 14 bases between. Germline V CDR1 and CDR2: MNHEY, SVGAGI. The CDR3 has 15 residues. Methotrexate plus calcineurin inhibitor accompanied controls' myeloablative marrow transplants; sampling was 1 year later. Study results and limitations: After PTCy, TRB diversity resembled that of CNI/methotrexate controls. Donor-recipient repertoire similarity was low at 1-2 months, rising over year one.

Specimen: PBMCs, collected 350 to 400 days after allogeneic stem cell transplant with calcineurin inhibitor and methotrexate. This rearrangement joins TRBV6-5 to TRBJ2-7; D is possibly TRBD2 (6 bases). The receptor's source is a male patient in his thirties who received an allogeneic stem cell transplant from an unrelated donor, was CMV-positive, and had acute GVHD only. T cells may partly derive from the graft donor. The CDR3 sequence is CASSFNLARSYEQYF. DNA of the CDR3: TGTGCCAGCAGTTTCAATCTAGCGAGGTCCTACGAGCAGTACTTC.